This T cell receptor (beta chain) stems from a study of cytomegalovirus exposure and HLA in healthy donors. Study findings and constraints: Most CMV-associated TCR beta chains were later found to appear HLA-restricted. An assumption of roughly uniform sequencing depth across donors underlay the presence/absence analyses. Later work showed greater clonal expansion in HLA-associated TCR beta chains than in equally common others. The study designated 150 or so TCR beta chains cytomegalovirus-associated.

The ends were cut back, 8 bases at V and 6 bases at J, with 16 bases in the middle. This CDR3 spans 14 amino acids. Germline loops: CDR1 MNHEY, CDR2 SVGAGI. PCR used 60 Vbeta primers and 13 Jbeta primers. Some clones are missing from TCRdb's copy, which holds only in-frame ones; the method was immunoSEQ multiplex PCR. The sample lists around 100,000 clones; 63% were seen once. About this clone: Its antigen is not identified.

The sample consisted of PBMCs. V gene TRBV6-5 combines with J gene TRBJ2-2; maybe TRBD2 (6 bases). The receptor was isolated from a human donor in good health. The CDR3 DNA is TGTGCCAGCGCACGGCCGGGGGTTGCCGGGGAGCTGTTTTTT. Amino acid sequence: CASARPGVAGELFF.